These 8 T cell receptor beta chains share one sample of origin, sequenced in a study of read filtering for tumor transcriptome and immune sequencing. Molecular barcoded adaptors covering alpha/delta and beta/gamma chains were used on approximately 400 ng RNA. A single record per CDR3 protein comes from TCRdb applying MiXCR to the reads. The table has about 5,800 distinct CDR3 sequences, around 20% seen once. Input material: a population of CD138-negative cells sorted from bone marrow. The receptors were gathered from a donor at least 40 years old with multiple myeloma.

Sample share makes this clonotype medium-sized. The rearrangement uses TRBV2 and TRBJ2-3; 7 bases line up with TRBD2. This CDR3 spans 11 amino acids. Germline CDR1 reads SNHLY; CDR2 reads FYNNEI. V gave up 3 bases and J gave up 11 bases; unmatched junction bases: 2. The CDR3 nucleotides are TGTGCCAGCAGTGACCCGGGGGGGCAGTATTTT. Translating it yields CASSDPGGQYF.

By sample share, this clonotype is medium-sized. This chain links TRBV11-2 with TRBJ2-3; TRBD1 aligns across 10 bases. Germline loops: CDR1 SGHAT, CDR2 FQNNGV. V gave up 1 base and J gave up 2 bases; unmatched junction bases: 0. The CDR3 loop spans 15 amino acids. The CDR3 is CASSLGQGATDTQYF. In DNA form, the CDR3 reads TGTGCCAGCAGCTTAGGACAGGGGGCCACAGATACGCAGTATTTT.

This clonotype ranks as medium-sized. CDR3 sequence reads: CATSDPGQDTGELFF. As DNA, the CDR3 is TGTGCCACCAGTGATCCGGGACAGGACACCGGGGAGCTGTTTTTT. The J gene is TRBJ2-2, the V gene TRBV24-1, with 8 positions matching TRBD1. With V trimmed by 3 bases and J by 3 bases, 2 bases remained unmatched. The length of the CDR3 is 15 residues. Looked up from germline, CDR1 is KGHDR and CDR2 is SFDVKD.

In its sample, this clonotype ranks as medium-sized. V is TRBV27 and J is TRBJ1-1; a possible D gene is TRBD1 (6 bases). CDR3 length: 15 amino acids. Germline V gene data show CDR1 as MNHEY and CDR2 as SMNVEV (reference sequence). Trimming pared 5 bases from V and 0 bases from J, leaving 13 bases between. The CDR3 sequence: CASSVTGQLNTEAFF. Written as DNA, the CDR3 is TGTGCCAGCAGTGTCACGGGACAATTGAACACTGAAGCTTTCTTT.

In its sample, this clonotype ranks as medium-sized. This chain connects TRBV5-1 to TRBJ2-7; perhaps D is TRBD1 or TRBD2 (5 bases each). Looked up from germline, CDR1 is SGHRS and CDR2 is YFSETQ. Trimming pared 5 bases from V and 0 bases from J, leaving 15 bases between. The CDR3 length is 15 residues. CDR3 residues: CASRLGVTSSYEQYF. CDR3 DNA sequence: TGCGCCAGCAGGCTGGGGGTAACGAGCTCCTACGAGCAGTACTTC.

Details on this clonotype: One end of the junction does not line up with germline, which may come from a read error. The rearrangement uses TRBV5-1 and TRBJ2-2; 7 bases agree with TRBD2. The CDR3 is 13 amino acids. The germline CDR1 and CDR2 sequences are SGHRS and YFSETQ. The DNA of the CDR3 is TGCGTCAGCAGCTTGGAGGGAAGCGGGAAGCTGTTTTTT. The encoded protein is CVSSLEGSGKLFF.

This clonotype was seen repeatedly, ten times or more. The rearrangement links TRBV24-1 to TRBJ2-1; 11 bases are shared with TRBD2. Germline loops: CDR1 KGHDR, CDR2 SFDVKD. V gave up 4 bases and J gave up 4 bases; unmatched junction bases: 5. This CDR3 region has 16 residues. CDR3 loop: CATSDPGTSGYNEQFF. CDR3 nucleotide sequence: TGTGCCACCAGTGACCCCGGGACTAGCGGATACAATGAGCAGTTCTTC.

This clonotype appeared many times. V is TRBV21-1 and J is TRBJ1-5; the table's D call, TRBD1, has no DNA check behind it. TRBV21-1 is recorded as a pseudogene. This CDR3 has 16 amino acids. The CDR3 DNA follows: TGTGCCAGCAGCATCACTGCAGGGGGTCGTAATCAGCCCCAGCATTTT. It codes for CASSITAGGRNQPQHF.